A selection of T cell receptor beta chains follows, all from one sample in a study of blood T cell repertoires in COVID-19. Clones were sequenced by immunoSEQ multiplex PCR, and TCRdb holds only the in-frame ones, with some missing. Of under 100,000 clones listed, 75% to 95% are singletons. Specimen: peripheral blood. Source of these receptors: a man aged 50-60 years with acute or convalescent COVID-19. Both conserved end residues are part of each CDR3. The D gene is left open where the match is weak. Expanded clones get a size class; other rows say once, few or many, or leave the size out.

CASSPPSSGTYEQYF TGTGCCAGCAGCCCCCCTAGTAGCGGGACCTACGAGCAGTACTTC - TRBJ2-7 TRBD2 TRBV4-2
CASSQLGPEAFF TGTGCCAGCAGCCAGCTGGGCCCTGAAGCTTTCTTT - TRBJ1-1 - TRBV14
CASSPDGADYEQYF TGTGCCAGCAGTCCGGATGGGGCCGACTACGAGCAGTACTTC - TRBJ2-7 - TRBV6-2/TRBV6-3
CASSPSLLTDTQYF TGCGCCAGCAGCCCCTCACTCCTTACAGATACGCAGTATTTT once TRBJ2-3 - TRBV5-1
CASSQFSGRSRETQYF TGTGCCAGCAGCCAGTTTTCCGGGAGGTCCCGAGAGACCCAGTACTTC - TRBJ2-5 TRBD2 TRBV3-1/TRBV3-2
CAWRMAGSRGYTF TGTGCCTGGAGAATGGCAGGTTCAAGGGGCTACACCTTC - TRBJ1-2 - TRBV30
CATSRDRQQGTDTQYF TGTGCCACCAGCAGAGATCGGCAGCAGGGCACAGATACGCAGTATTTT - TRBJ2-3 - TRBV15
CAISNPTSGSYNTGELFF TGTGCCATCAGCAACCCTACTAGCGGGAGTTATAACACCGGGGAGCTGTTTTTT - TRBJ2-2 TRBD2 TRBV10-3
CASSEVRANSPLHF TGTGCCAGCAGTGAAGTCAGGGCTAATTCACCCCTCCACTTT - TRBJ1-6 - TRBV6-1
CASSLAGVAKNIQYF TGTGCCAGCAGCTTGGCCGGGGTGGCCAAAAACATTCAGTACTTC - TRBJ2-4 - TRBV5-5
CASSSGAFSGTGELFF TGTGCCAGCAGCTCTGGGGCCTTTAGTGGCACCGGGGAGCTGTTTTTT - TRBJ2-2 - TRBV7-7
CASTDRYNQPQHF TGTGCCAGTACTGACAGGTACAATCAGCCCCAGCATTTT - TRBJ1-5 - TRBV19
CATATSGTGNEQFF TGTGCCACCGCGACTAGCGGGACAGGAAATGAGCAGTTCTTC - TRBJ2-1 TRBD2 TRBV6-5
CASRGLAGVEFF TGTGCCAGCAGGGGACTAGCGGGAGTTGAGTTCTTC - TRBJ2-1 TRBD2 TRBV12-3/TRBV12-4
CASSYVLGQGNGYTF TGTGCCAGCAGTTACGTCCTTGGACAGGGTAATGGCTACACCTTC - TRBJ1-2 TRBD1 TRBV6-5
CASSFMDRDTEAFF TGTGCCAGCAGTTTCATGGACAGGGACACTGAAGCTTTCTTT - TRBJ1-1 TRBD1 TRBV27